Listed below are T cell receptor beta chains from one sample, sequenced in a study of blood T cell repertoires in COVID-19. The data were produced by immunoSEQ multiplex PCR, yet TCRdb's version contains in-frame clones alone and is incomplete. The sample holds hundreds of thousands of clones, more than 75% seen once. The sample taken for sequencing was peripheral blood. Receptor source: an older woman with COVID-19, enrolled during active disease. Each CDR3 is given without its conserved first and last residue. Each record gives: J gene, V gene, CDR3 protein.

j_call: TRBJ1-5
v_call: TRBV11-2
cdr3_aa: ASSLTTAGQPQH

j_call: TRBJ1-6
v_call: TRBV28
cdr3_aa: ASSLQISPLH

j_call: TRBJ1-1
v_call: TRBV18
cdr3_aa: ASSPNGQGLNTEAF

j_call: TRBJ1-4
v_call: TRBV3-1/TRBV3-2
cdr3_aa: ASSPRVQKNEKLF

j_call: TRBJ1-2
v_call: TRBV6-1
cdr3_aa: ASSERGAGEGYT

j_call: TRBJ2-3
v_call: TRBV30
cdr3_aa: AWSAGAHTDTQY

j_call: TRBJ2-5
v_call: TRBV27
cdr3_aa: ASSASTGVQETQY

j_call: TRBJ2-7
v_call: TRBV5-1
cdr3_aa: ASSLPSYEQY

j_call: TRBJ2-5
v_call: TRBV6-5
cdr3_aa: ASSPGGAGTQY

j_call: TRBJ1-6
v_call: TRBV7-9
cdr3_aa: ASSLGQNNSPLH